This T cell receptor (beta chain) was sequenced in a study of T cell repertoires in cytomegalovirus infection. About the research overall: Alongside well-studied HLA-B-restricted CMV epitopes, recently identified HLA-C-restricted CMV epitopes were also used. In public TCR beta signatures, there were indications of both CMV infection and matching HLA type.

TCRdb re-analysed the reads in MiXCR, keeping a single row per CDR3 protein. The profile shows hundreds of thousands of distinct CDR3 sequences, roughly 31% of them singletons. From germline, CDR1 is SGHDT and CDR2 YYEEEE. V was shortened by 2 bases and J by 10 bases, with 10 bases between the two germline ends. The CDR3 totals 12 residues. General observations from the study: People with CMV and the relevant HLA were identified by cumulative public TCR beta family frequency. CMV-specific TCR beta clonotypes restricted by HLA-C dominated the ex vivo response.

This clonotype was seen ten or more times. Its antigen remains unidentified. The source of this sequence is a human donor in good health (CMV status not recorded). Some clones in this sample may be carry-over from other donors' samples. The sample was cultured CD8+ T cells from PBMCs, taken from culture after CMV antigen stimulation. The rearrangement uses TRBV5-6 and TRBJ2-1, with TRBD1 as a possible D gene (6 bases). This CDR3 reads CASSLGRGEQFF. The CDR3 DNA is TGTGCCAGCAGCTTAGGAAGGGGGGAGCAGTTCTTC.